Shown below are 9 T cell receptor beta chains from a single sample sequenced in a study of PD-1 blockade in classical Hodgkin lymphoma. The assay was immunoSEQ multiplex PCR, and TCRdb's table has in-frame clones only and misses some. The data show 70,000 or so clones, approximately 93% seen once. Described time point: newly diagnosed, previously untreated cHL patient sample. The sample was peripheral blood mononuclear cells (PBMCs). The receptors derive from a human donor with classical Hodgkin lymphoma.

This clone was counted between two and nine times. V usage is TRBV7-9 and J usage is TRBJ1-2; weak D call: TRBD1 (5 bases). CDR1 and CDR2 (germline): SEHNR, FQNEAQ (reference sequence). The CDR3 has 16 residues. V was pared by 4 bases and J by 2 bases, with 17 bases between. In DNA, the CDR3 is TGTGCCAGCAGCTCCGCGGGAAGCAGGGCCAACTATGGCTACACCTTC. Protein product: CASSSAGSRANYGYTF.

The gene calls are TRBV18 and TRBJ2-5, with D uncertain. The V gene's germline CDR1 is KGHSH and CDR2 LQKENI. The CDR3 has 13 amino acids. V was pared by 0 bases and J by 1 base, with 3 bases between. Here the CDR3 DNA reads TGTGCCAGCTCACCACCGAGCCAAGAGACCCAGTACTTC. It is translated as CASSPPSQETQYF.

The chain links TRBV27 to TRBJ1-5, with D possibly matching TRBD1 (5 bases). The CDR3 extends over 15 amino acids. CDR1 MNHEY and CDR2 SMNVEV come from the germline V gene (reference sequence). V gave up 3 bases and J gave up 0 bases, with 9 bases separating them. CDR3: CASSLGDYSNQPQHF. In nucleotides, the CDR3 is TGTGCCAGCAGTTTGGGGGATTATAGCAATCAGCCCCAGCATTTT.

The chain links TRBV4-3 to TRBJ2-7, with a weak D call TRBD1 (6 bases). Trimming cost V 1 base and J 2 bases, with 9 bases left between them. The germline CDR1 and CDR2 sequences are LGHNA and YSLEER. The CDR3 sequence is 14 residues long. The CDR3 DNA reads TGCGCCAGCAGCCAAGCTGGGGGCCCCTACGAGCAGTACTTC. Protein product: CASSQAGGPYEQYF.

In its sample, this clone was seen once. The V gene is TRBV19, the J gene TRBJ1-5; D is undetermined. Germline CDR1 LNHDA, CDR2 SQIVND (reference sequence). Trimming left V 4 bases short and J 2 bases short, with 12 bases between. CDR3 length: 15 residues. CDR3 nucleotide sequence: TGTGCCAGTAGTAAGGTTTTCCACGGCAATCAGCCCCAGCATTTT. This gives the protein CASSKVFHGNQPQHF.

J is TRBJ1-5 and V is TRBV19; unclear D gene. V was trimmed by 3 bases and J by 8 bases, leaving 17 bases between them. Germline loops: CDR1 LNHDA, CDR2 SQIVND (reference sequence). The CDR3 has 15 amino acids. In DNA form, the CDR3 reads TGTGCCAGTAGTATCCCCTCCGGCGGCGGGAAGCCCCAGCATTTT. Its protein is CASSIPSGGGKPQHF. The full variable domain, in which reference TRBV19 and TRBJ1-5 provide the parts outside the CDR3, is DGGITQSPKYLFRKEGQNVTLSCEQNLNHDAMYWYRQDPGQGLRLIYYSQIVNDFQKGDIAEGYSVSREKKESFPLTVTSAQKNPTAFYLCASSIPSGGGKPQHFGDGTRLSIL.

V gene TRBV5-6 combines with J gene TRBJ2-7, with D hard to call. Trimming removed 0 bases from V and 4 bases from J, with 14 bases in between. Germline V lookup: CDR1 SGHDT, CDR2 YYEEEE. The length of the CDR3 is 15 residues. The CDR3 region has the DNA TGTGCCAGCAGCTTGGAGCATCTTGGCCTATACGAGCAGTACTTC. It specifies CASSLEHLGLYEQYF.

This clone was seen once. The CDR3, as DNA: TGTGCCAGCAGCATTTCTCAAGGGGAGGGATCCACCTACGAGCAGTACTTC. It encodes CASSISQGEGSTYEQYF. This chain uses TRBV21-1 with TRBJ2-7; TRBD2 reflects the table's D call only, with no check against the DNA. TRBV21-1 is deemed a pseudogene. The CDR3 consists of 17 residues.

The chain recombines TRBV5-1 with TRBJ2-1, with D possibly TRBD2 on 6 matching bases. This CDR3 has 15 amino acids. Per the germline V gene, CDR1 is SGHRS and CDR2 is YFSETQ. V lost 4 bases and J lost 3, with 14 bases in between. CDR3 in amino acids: CASSGAGTSYNEQFF. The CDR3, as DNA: TGCGCCAGCAGCGGGGCGGGGACGAGCTACAATGAGCAGTTCTTC.